A selection of T cell receptor beta chains follows, all from one sample in a study of cytomegalovirus exposure and HLA in healthy donors. Assay: immunoSEQ multiplex PCR; the TCRdb copy retains only in-frame clones and omits some. The sample has 90,000 to 130,000 clones, around 85% seen once; the top ten hold around 3.1%. The sample consisted of PBMCs. Receptors originate from a woman aged 18-29 years in good health and CMV-seronegative. The conserved cysteine and the conserved F or W are not part of the CDR3 here. Fields, in order: J gene, V gene, clone size, CDR3 protein. Some rows mark clone size as missing; the rest say once, few, many or name a class of expanded clone.

J: TRBJ2-3; V: TRBV6-6; size: .; CDR3: ASSDRTRLTDTQY
J: TRBJ1-5; V: TRBV29-1; size: .; CDR3: SVATGWDQPQH
J: TRBJ1-6; V: TRBV9; size: once; CDR3: ASSPRDSHNSPLH
J: TRBJ2-7; V: TRBV4-1; size: once; CDR3: ASSPGLADSYEQY
J: TRBJ1-2; V: TRBV28; size: .; CDR3: ASSLGNRDGYT
J: TRBJ1-6; V: TRBV19; size: .; CDR3: ASSPGTGNNSPLH
J: TRBJ2-7; V: TRBV6-5; size: once; CDR3: ASSLPTGGAEQY
J: TRBJ1-5; V: TRBV4-1; size: .; CDR3: ASSQAQGRSNQPQH
J: TRBJ2-1; V: TRBV11-2; size: .; CDR3: ASSRGTGHNEQF
J: TRBJ1-5; V: TRBV5-6; size: .; CDR3: ASSYGTGTYQPQH
J: TRBJ2-5; V: TRBV9; size: .; CDR3: ASSVRGLDGETQY
J: TRBJ1-1; V: TRBV5-1; size: .; CDR3: ASTLDTYTEAF
J: TRBJ1-4; V: TRBV27; size: .; CDR3: ASSPIPGENGKKLF
J: TRBJ2-3; V: TRBV2; size: .; CDR3: ASSPVQISTDTQY
J: TRBJ1-2; V: TRBV6-1; size: many; CDR3: ASSATETYGYT
J: TRBJ1-1; V: TRBV6-5; size: .; CDR3: ASSSTGGGNTEAF
J: TRBJ2-1; V: TRBV6-1; size: few; CDR3: ASSAQQGSSDEQF
J: TRBJ2-5; V: TRBV9; size: .; CDR3: ASSVSGGYQETQY
J: TRBJ1-6; V: TRBV5-5; size: .; CDR3: ASSLDDRVGLSNSPLH
J: TRBJ1-1; V: TRBV30; size: once; CDR3: AWKDPREAF
J: TRBJ2-2; V: TRBV30; size: .; CDR3: AWNTGNTGELF
J: TRBJ1-1; V: TRBV7-9; size: .; CDR3: ASSSPSGGAESKNTEAF
J: TRBJ1-5; V: TRBV27; size: .; CDR3: ASSSTAQSRPQH
J: TRBJ1-2; V: TRBV28; size: .; CDR3: ASGSTGSSGYGYT
J: TRBJ2-7; V: TRBV11-2; size: .; CDR3: ASSLGSSGYEQY
J: TRBJ1-2; V: TRBV9; size: .; CDR3: ASSATEWNYGYT
J: TRBJ1-6; V: TRBV30; size: .; CDR3: AWTRGQGNSPLH
J: TRBJ2-2; V: TRBV27; size: .; CDR3: ASSRRGGELF
J: TRBJ2-5; V: TRBV6-5; size: once; CDR3: ASSATGAYETQY
J: TRBJ2-1; V: TRBV2; size: .; CDR3: ASRAGVSYNEQF
J: TRBJ2-2; V: TRBV7-9; size: few; CDR3: ASSLGELF
J: TRBJ1-1; V: TRBV19; size: .; CDR3: ASSSTGVNTEAF
J: TRBJ1-6; V: TRBV7-8; size: .; CDR3: ASSFGQGNSPLH
J: TRBJ2-1; V: TRBV11-3; size: few; CDR3: ASSHRQGTSYNEQF
J: TRBJ1-1; V: TRBV11-2; size: .; CDR3: ASSFPFVGGDTEAF
J: TRBJ2-3; V: TRBV5-1; size: few; CDR3: ASSSGTGDTDTQY
J: TRBJ1-5; V: TRBV5-1; size: .; CDR3: ASSLTGGNQPQH
J: TRBJ2-7; V: TRBV25-1; size: .; CDR3: ASSESSQGAYEQY
J: TRBJ2-7; V: TRBV5-1; size: .; CDR3: ASSFDPAGEQY
J: TRBJ1-2; V: TRBV2; size: .; CDR3: ASSVRKGIYYGYT
J: TRBJ2-3; V: TRBV7-3; size: .; CDR3: ASSSSPLAGGGDTQY
J: TRBJ1-2; V: TRBV6-5; size: .; CDR3: ASSAGESYGYT
J: TRBJ1-6; V: TRBV5-1; size: .; CDR3: ASSWRGRNTENSPLH